The sequence of this TCR beta chain was determined in a study of post-analysis software for immune sequencing data. For the study at large: The cohort encompassed relapsing-remitting, secondary progressive and progressive-relapsing multiple sclerosis disease courses. General observations from the study: With F measure, samples from one preparation batch clustered together strongly. Patients had higher frequencies than controls of about five TRBV segments, including TRBV5-6, TRBV5-1 and TRBV20-1.

A single count supports this clonotype. Its antigen remains unidentified. CDR1 is ENHRY, CDR2 SYGVKD, per germline. The CDR3 has 14 amino acids. The germline V and J ends were trimmed by 2 bases and 5 bases, with 12 bases remaining between them. Unique molecular identifiers were built into the TCR beta cDNA libraries. Using its own MiXCR run on the PCR reads, TCRdb lists one record per CDR3 protein. Here the sample spans a few hundred thousand distinct CDR3 sequences, under 55% being singletons. The chain uses TRBV10-3 and TRBJ1-1; D gene ambiguous. The sequenced material came from blood. The clonotype comes from a girl aged 10 to 17 with multiple sclerosis. In nucleotides, the CDR3 is TGTGCCATCAGTGAGGAGGCAACCTGGACTGAAGCTTTCTTT. The encoded protein is CAISEEATWTEAFF.